The present T cell receptor beta chain was sequenced within a study of blood T cells in healthy people across ages. Study-wide findings and caveats: When set beside aged donors, long-lived donors presented more naive CD4+ cells and higher diversity.

PBMCs, at least 6 million per sample, were isolated. Extracted total RNA amounted to at least 5.5 micrograms for each sample. CDR1 SGHTA and CDR2 FQGNSA come from the germline V gene. This CDR3 region has 11 residues. Trimming took 8 bases from V and 3 from J, leaving 8 bases between them. This clonotype has just a few counts. Its specificity is not known. Primers used in a second PCR of roughly 6 to 11 cycles were a sample-barcoded 5' primer and a J-beta primer mix. Every individual sample yielded 2.5 million or more paired-end reads (each containing CDR3). From the 5' RACE reads, TCRdb called clonotypes with MiXCR, one entry per CDR3 protein. Of about 680,000 distinct CDR3 sequences in the sample, over 45% were seen once.

The source of this sequence is a woman aged 55 to 70 in good health. Sample: blood. The chain links TRBV7-2 to TRBJ2-7; D remains unclear. CDR3 bases: TGTGCCAGCGTTAACCTCTACGAGCAGTACTTC. Translated: CASVNLYEQYF.